The rows below give T cell receptor beta chains drawn from one sample of a study of long-term antiretroviral therapy in people with HIV. Here immunoSEQ multiplex PCR was the method, and the copy in TCRdb shows in-frame clones only, minus some. The data hold 20,000 to 25,000 clones, with more than 70% observed a single time. The sample consisted of unsorted PBMCs, taken around 1.7 years before starting antiretroviral therapy. The receptors were gathered from a woman between 40 and 50 years old with HIV. The CDR3 runs from the conserved cysteine through the conserved F or W. D genes are given only for firm matches. Clone size appears in some rows only: once, few, many, or a class for an expanded clone.

d_gene	abundance	v_gene	j_gene	CDR3aa	CDR3nt
.	.	TRBV4-2	TRBJ2-3	CASSQQPGDTQYF	TGTGCCAGCAGCCAACAACCAGGAGATACGCAGTATTTT
TRBD1	.	TRBV7-9	TRBJ1-2	CASSSSQTQGRYGYTF	TGTGCCAGCAGCTCGTCGCAGACACAGGGGAGATATGGCTACACCTTC
.	.	TRBV30	TRBJ2-2	CAWLGAGELFF	TGTGCCTGGCTAGGGGCCGGGGAGCTGTTTTTT
TRBD2	.	TRBV5-1	TRBJ2-7	CASSLEGTTTYEQYF	TGCGCCAGCAGCTTGGAGGGGACTACCACCTACGAGCAGTACTTC
.	.	TRBV6-5	TRBJ2-3	CASSYGPEGTDTQYF	TGTGCCAGCAGTTATGGCCCCGAGGGGACAGATACGCAGTATTTT
.	.	TRBV7-9	TRBJ1-5	CASSLSGSGQPQHF	TGTGCCAGCAGCTTATCTGGTAGTGGACAGCCCCAGCATTTT
.	.	TRBV7-9	TRBJ1-1	CASSHIWTYSVAFF	TGTGCCAGCAGTCATATATGGACATACTCTGTGGCTTTCTTT
.	.	TRBV29-1	TRBJ2-1	CSVEAGLSYNEQFF	TGCAGCGTTGAGGCAGGGTTATCCTACAATGAGCAGTTCTTC
TRBD2	.	TRBV10-3	TRBJ2-5	CAIKVAGGPGETQYF	TGTGCCATCAAAGTAGCGGGAGGGCCTGGAGAGACCCAGTACTTC
TRBD1	once	TRBV15	TRBJ1-3	CATSRGQGSSGNTIYF	TGTGCCACCAGCAGGGGACAGGGAAGCTCTGGAAACACCATATATTTT
TRBD2	.	TRBV10-1	TRBJ2-3	CASRAHKTSADTQYF	TGCGCCAGCAGGGCCCACAAGACTAGCGCAGATACGCAGTATTTT
.	.	TRBV6-6	TRBJ1-6	CASRLDSPLHF	TGTGCCAGCCGGCTCGATTCACCCCTCCACTTT
TRBD2	.	TRBV5-6	TRBJ2-7	CASSLGTSHEQYF	TGTGCCAGCAGCCTAGGGACTAGCCACGAGCAGTACTTC
.	.	TRBV4-3	TRBJ2-2	CASSHGDTNTGELFF	TGCGCCAGCAGCCACGGAGACACCAACACCGGGGAGCTGTTTTTT
.	.	TRBV6-5	TRBJ2-3	CASTQFNTQYF	TGTGCCAGCACCCAGTTTAATACGCAGTATTTT
TRBD1	.	TRBV25-1	TRBJ1-2	CASSESGLTGVAGYTF	TGTGCCAGCAGTGAATCCGGGTTGACAGGGGTGGCTGGCTACACCTTC
.	.	TRBV9	TRBJ1-2	CASSPGQFNYGYTF	TGTGCCAGCAGCCCTGGACAGTTTAACTATGGCTACACCTTC
.	once	TRBV20-1	TRBJ1-1	CSAPPGEAFF	TGCAGTGCCCCCCCCGGCGAAGCTTTCTTT
TRBD2	.	TRBV19	TRBJ2-1	CASSILGPSGYYNEQFF	TGTGCCAGTAGTATCCTGGGGCCTAGCGGGTACTACAATGAGCAGTTCTTC
TRBD1	.	TRBV11-2	TRBJ2-5	CASSVGTGYQETQYF	TGTGCCAGCAGCGTCGGGACAGGTTACCAAGAGACCCAGTACTTC
TRBD2	once	TRBV7-8	TRBJ2-7	CASSPGLAGGGPYEQYF	TGTGCCAGCAGCCCAGGACTAGCGGGAGGGGGCCCCTACGAGCAGTACTTC
.	few	TRBV4-2	TRBJ2-3	CASSPIGGPSLATDTQYF	TGTGCCAGCAGCCCAATCGGGGGGCCGTCTCTCGCTACAGATACGCAGTATTTT
TRBD2	.	TRBV19	TRBJ2-3	CASSSGGGTDTQYF	TGTGCCAGTAGTAGCGGGGGGGGCACAGATACGCAGTATTTT
.	.	TRBV27	TRBJ2-7	CASSLKPGRTYEQYF	TGTGCCAGCAGTTTAAAGCCAGGGCGCACCTACGAGCAGTACTTC
.	.	TRBV7-2	TRBJ2-6	CASSLGGGQLSGANVLTF	TGTGCCAGCAGCTTAGGTGGGGGCCAACTTTCTGGGGCCAACGTCCTGACTTTC
.	few	TRBV7-8	TRBJ2-5	CASSGRTAQETQYF	TGTGCCAGCAGCGGACGAACGGCGCAAGAGACCCAGTACTTC
.	.	TRBV5-6	TRBJ1-1	CASSLGGPRVF	TGTGCCAGCAGCTTGGGGGGACCTCGGGTCTTT
.	.	TRBV18	TRBJ1-1	CASSPPGKSNTEAFF	TGTGCCAGCTCACCCCCTGGAAAGTCGAACACTGAAGCTTTCTTT
.	.	TRBV27	TRBJ1-1	CASWRGVDVDTEAFF	TGTGCCAGCTGGAGAGGTGTCGATGTCGACACTGAAGCTTTCTTT
.	.	TRBV21-1	TRBJ2-7	CAGAGGRLYEQYF	TGTGCCGGGGCGGGCGGGAGGTTATACGAGCAGTACTTC
.	.	TRBV10-2	TRBJ2-5	CASSLSSQGGETQYF	TGCGCCAGCAGTTTGAGTTCACAGGGAGGGGAGACCCAGTACTTC
.	few	TRBV7-9	TRBJ2-2	CASSLFGELFF	TGTGCCAGCAGCTTATTTGGGGAGCTGTTTTTT
.	.	TRBV5-4	TRBJ2-5	CASSLEGSRRQETQYF	TGTGCCAGCAGCTTGGAGGGGAGCAGGAGGCAAGAGACCCAGTACTTC
TRBD1	.	TRBV5-4	TRBJ2-5	CASSPGQGGETQYF	TGTGCCAGCAGCCCCGGACAGGGAGGTGAGACCCAGTACTTC
TRBD1	.	TRBV15	TRBJ2-5	CATSDPGTGQETQYF	TGTGCCACCAGCGACCCGGGGACAGGCCAAGAGACCCAGTACTTC
.	.	TRBV18	TRBJ1-2	CASSPVEGGRTF	TGTGCCAGCTCACCAGTAGAAGGCGGGAGGACCTTC
.	.	TRBV11-3	TRBJ2-5	CASRGQQETQYF	TGTGCCAGCAGAGGACAGCAAGAGACCCAGTACTTC
.	.	TRBV4-2	TRBJ1-4	CASSQVPLWQSNEKLFF	TGTGCCAGCAGCCAAGTTCCTCTATGGCAGTCTAATGAAAAACTGTTTTTT
.	once	TRBV5-8	TRBJ2-1	CASSLVRGLGYEQFF	TGTGCCAGCAGCTTGGTACGGGGGCTGGGGTATGAGCAGTTCTTC
.	.	TRBV27	TRBJ1-1	CASTSPGNRDTEAFF	TGTGCCAGCACCTCCCCAGGCAACCGCGACACTGAAGCTTTCTTT
.	.	TRBV2	TRBJ2-2	CASTSAGAGTGELFF	TGTGCCAGCACGTCGGCAGGGGCCGGCACCGGGGAGCTGTTTTTT
.	few	TRBV19	TRBJ2-2	CASSIPGVMTGELFF	TGTGCCAGTAGTATACCAGGGGTGATGACCGGGGAGCTGTTTTTT
.	.	TRBV9	TRBJ1-1	CASSGGADSAEAFF	TGTGCCAGCAGCGGAGGGGCAGACAGTGCTGAAGCTTTCTTT
TRBD1	.	TRBV4-3	TRBJ2-7	CASSQGGQGIGEQYF	TGCGCCAGCAGCCAAGGGGGACAGGGGATAGGCGAGCAGTACTTC
TRBD1	.	TRBV5-1	TRBJ2-5	CASSDTGGAGTQYF	TGCGCCAGCAGCGATACAGGGGGCGCGGGGACCCAGTACTTC
.	.	TRBV6-6	TRBJ2-5	CASTSGDETQYF	TGTGCCAGCACCTCGGGGGACGAGACCCAGTACTTC
.	.	TRBV7-9	TRBJ2-5	CASSLGPGRKETQYF	TGTGCCAGCAGCTTAGGCCCGGGGCGAAAAGAGACCCAGTACTTC
TRBD2	.	TRBV5-5	TRBJ2-5	CASSPRGLAGGETQYF	TGTGCCAGCAGCCCTAGGGGCCTAGCGGGGGGTGAGACCCAGTACTTC
TRBD1	.	TRBV30	TRBJ1-4	CAWSVAGGFNEKLFF	TGTGCCTGGAGTGTAGCAGGGGGCTTTAATGAAAAACTGTTTTTT
.	.	TRBV2	TRBJ2-1	CASSALDEQFF	TGTGCCAGCAGTGCCCTCGATGAGCAGTTCTTC
.	.	TRBV2	TRBJ2-1	CASIPGGSTGRTYNEQFF	TGTGCCAGCATCCCGGGGGGCTCGACAGGGAGAACCTACAATGAGCAGTTCTTC
.	.	TRBV29-1	TRBJ2-2	CSVATVFGGELFF	TGCAGCGTTGCTACAGTGTTTGGCGGGGAGCTGTTTTTT
.	.	TRBV4-1	TRBJ2-7	CASSRGTPIYGDEQYF	TGCGCCAGCAGCCGGGGGACTCCCATTTATGGAGACGAGCAGTACTTC
.	.	TRBV6-1	TRBJ1-1	CASRPGLQLNTEAFF	TGTGCCAGCAGACCGGGACTCCAACTGAACACTGAAGCTTTCTTT
.	.	TRBV7-9	TRBJ1-2	CASSYQTEVVYGYTF	TGTGCCAGCAGCTACCAGACAGAGGTCGTTTATGGCTACACCTTC
TRBD2	.	TRBV11-2	TRBJ2-7	CASSLYSGVIYEQYF	TGTGCCAGCAGCTTATATAGCGGGGTTATCTACGAGCAGTACTTC
.	.	TRBV9	TRBJ2-3	CASSVMGGRTDTQYF	TGTGCCAGCAGCGTAATGGGGGGGCGCACAGATACGCAGTATTTT
.	.	TRBV9	TRBJ1-1	CASSPSLGGVAFF	TGTGCCAGCAGCCCCTCACTTGGAGGGGTAGCTTTCTTT
.	few	TRBV19	TRBJ1-2	CASNEGYNYGYTF	TGTGCCAGTAACGAAGGTTATAACTATGGCTACACCTTC
.	once	TRBV11-3	TRBJ2-7	CASSPLATVYEQYF	TGTGCCAGCAGCCCACTCGCGACGGTCTACGAGCAGTACTTC